Shown below are 15 T cell receptor beta chains from a single sample sequenced in a study of graft-versus-host responses after intestinal transplantation. Method: immunoSEQ multiplex PCR; TCRdb's copy keeps in-frame clones and lacks some. The table lists about 130,000 clones, around nine tenths of them singletons, with approximately 0.17% in the top ten. These receptors lack a known antigen. Sample: unstimulated CD4+ T cells sorted from spleen or lymph node cells, taken before intestinal transplant. These TCRs come from a human donor who received an intestinal transplant.

This chain links TRBV6-1 with TRBJ2-1; TRBD2 agrees at 7 bases. V lost 7 bases, J lost 1 base, and 1 base stayed unmatched. This CDR3 spans 13 amino acids. Germline assignment: CDR1 MNHNS and CDR2 SASEGT. DNA of the CDR3: TGTGCCAGCATGCGGGAGTCCTACAATGAGCAGTTCTTC. It is translated as CASMRESYNEQFF.

This clone was counted a few times. The chain uses TRBV12-5 and TRBJ1-6; no definite D call. The CDR3 is made up of 14 amino acids. Trimming stripped 1 base from V and 5 bases from J, with 6 bases between. Germline V gene data show CDR1 as LGHNT and CDR2 as FRNRAP. The CDR3 protein is CASGLGRNNSPLHF. CDR3 in DNA: TGTGCTAGTGGTTTGGGCAGGAATAATTCACCCCTCCACTTT.

The CDR3 sequence is CASSLGQGNTEAFF. CDR3 in DNA: TGCGCCAGCAGCTTGGGACAGGGCAACACTGAAGCTTTCTTT. The rearrangement joins TRBV10-1 to TRBJ1-1; TRBD1 aligns across 9 bases. J gave up 2 bases and V 6 bases, and 4 bases lay outside the gene matches. This CDR3 spans 14 amino acids. The V gene's germline CDR1 is WNHNN and CDR2 SYGVQD (reference sequence).

This chain uses TRBV5-1 with TRBJ1-1; D ambiguous. The CDR3 consists of 15 residues. CDR1 is SGHRS, CDR2 YFSETQ, per germline. V lost 4 bases and J lost 1, with 14 bases in between. In DNA form, the CDR3 reads TGCGCCAGCAGCCTCGGATCAGGAGGGAACACTGAAGCTTTCTTT. It translates to CASSLGSGGNTEAFF. The full variable domain, rest sourced from reference TRBV5-1 and TRBJ1-1, is KAGVTQTPRYLIKTRGQQVTLSCSPISGHRSVSWYQQTPGQGLQFLFEYFSETQRNKGNFPGRFSGRQFSNSRSEMNVSTLELGDSALYLCASSLGSGGNTEAFFGQGTRLTVV.

The V gene is TRBV4-2, the J gene TRBJ1-1; D not resolved. CDR1 and CDR2 (germline): LGHNA, YNFKEQ. With 5 bases removed from V and 2 bases from J, the gap between germline ends came to 18 bases. This CDR3 has 16 residues. The DNA of the CDR3 is TGTGCCAGCAGCATTCAGGCCTCTCCCTTTAACACTGAAGCTTTCTTT. This codes for CASSIQASPFNTEAFF.

The chain has TRBV6-1 and TRBJ1-2; TRBD1 matches at 9 bases. The CDR3 consists of 14 residues. Trimming took 7 bases from V and 3 from J; bases not matched to a gene: 6. Germline loops: CDR1 MNHNS, CDR2 SASEGT. The CDR3, as DNA: TGTGCCAGCACGTACAGGGGGCAAGACTATGGCTACACCTTC. The encoded protein is CASTYRGQDYGYTF.

The rearrangement joins TRBV7-9 to TRBJ1-6, with 8 nucleotides matching TRBD1. CDR3 size: 13 residues. Per germline, CDR1 SEHNR and CDR2 FQNEAQ (reference sequence). V was pared by 2 bases and J by 9 bases, with 0 bases of the junction left unmatched. The CDR3 sequence: CASSLQGASPLHF. CDR3 nucleotide sequence: TGTGCCAGCAGCTTACAGGGGGCTTCACCCCTCCACTTT. Based on the CDR3 plus reference TRBV7-9 and TRBJ1-6, the full variable domain is DTGVSQNPRHKITKRGQNVTFRCDPISEHNRLYWYRQTLGQGPEFLTYFQNEAQLEKSRLLSDRFSAERPKGSFSTLEIQRTEQGDSAMYLCASSLQGASPLHFGNGTRLTVT.

V is TRBV19 and J is TRBJ2-7, with a possible D match to TRBD2 (5 bases). The CDR3 is made up of 14 amino acids. CDR1 is LNHDA, CDR2 SQIVND, per germline (reference sequence). V was pared by 6 bases and J by 2 bases, with 14 bases between. The CDR3 DNA is TGTGCCAGTAGCGTGAAGGACGGGACCTACGAGCAGTACTTC. Translating gives CASSVKDGTYEQYF. Based on the CDR3 plus reference TRBV19 and TRBJ2-7, the full variable domain is DGGITQSPKYLFRKEGQNVTLSCEQNLNHDAMYWYRQDPGQGLRLIYYSQIVNDFQKGDIAEGYSVSREKKESFPLTVTSAQKNPTAFYLCASSVKDGTYEQYFGPGTRLTVT.

V gene TRBV5-1 combines with J gene TRBJ1-1, with 7 bases lining up with TRBD1. The CDR3 runs 13 residues. Trimming at V came to 7 bases and at J to 7 bases, leaving 10 bases not matched to a gene. From germline, CDR1 is SGHRS and CDR2 YFSETQ. Here the CDR3 DNA reads TGCGCCAGCGCGTCCGGGACAGTGGTTGAAGCTTTCTTT. This translates into CASASGTVVEAFF.

This chain links TRBV7-3 with TRBJ1-6; D not certain. CDR3 length: 14 residues. The germline CDR1 and CDR2 sequences are SGHTA and FQGTGA. Trimming removed 1 base at V and 4 bases at J, with 5 bases between. DNA for the CDR3: TGTGCCAGCAGCTTAAGTCCGTATAATTCACCCCTCCACTTT. Translated, it gives CASSLSPYNSPLHF.

The chain carries TRBV7-9 and TRBJ2-5, with no clear D. The CDR3 totals 14 residues. Germline V lookup: CDR1 SEHNR, CDR2 FQNEAQ (reference sequence). The germline V and J ends were trimmed by 1 base and 1 base, with 7 bases remaining between them. This CDR3 is CASSLVGFQETQYF. The CDR3, as DNA: TGTGCCAGCAGCTTAGTGGGGTTCCAAGAGACCCAGTACTTC.

V gene TRBV5-4 combines with J gene TRBJ2-2; D unresolved. The CDR3 is 12 amino acids. CDR1 and CDR2 (germline): SGHNT, YYREEE (reference sequence). V lost 7 bases to trimming and J lost 9 bases, with 13 bases between them. The CDR3 DNA reads as TGTGCCAGCGGTGGGGTGGGCAGGGAGCTGTTTTTT. Protein sequence: CASGGVGRELFF.

V and J are TRBV4-2 and TRBJ2-1; 8 bases align to TRBD2. This CDR3 has 18 residues. Germline-derived CDR1 and CDR2 are LGHNA and YNFKEQ. After removal of 5 bases from V and 10 bases from J, the junction contained 22 bases not matched to a gene. CDR3 in DNA: TGTGCCAGCAGCGCACAATCAGCACGGGGGGGAATTATTCGGGAGCAGTTCTTC. It specifies CASSAQSARGGIIREQFF.

The chain combines TRBV19 with TRBJ2-7; possibly TRBD1 or TRBD2 for D (5 bases each). The germline V and J ends were trimmed by 5 bases and 0 bases, with 17 bases remaining between them. The V gene's germline CDR1 is LNHDA and CDR2 SQIVND (reference sequence). This CDR3 spans 16 amino acids. CDR3 sequence reads: CASSAPGAWGSYEQYF. DNA of the CDR3: TGTGCCAGTAGTGCCCCCGGGGCCTGGGGCTCCTACGAGCAGTACTTC. Full variable domain (missing parts from reference TRBV19 and TRBJ2-7): DGGITQSPKYLFRKEGQNVTLSCEQNLNHDAMYWYRQDPGQGLRLIYYSQIVNDFQKGDIAEGYSVSREKKESFPLTVTSAQKNPTAFYLCASSAPGAWGSYEQYFGPGTRLTVT.

Concerning this clone itself: This sample includes further DNA sequences coding for the same CDR3. The chain uses TRBV5-1 and TRBJ1-1, with TRBD1 as a possible D gene (6 bases). Germline-derived CDR1 and CDR2 are SGHRS and YFSETQ. The CDR3 is 14 amino acids. V was pared by 0 bases and J by 2 bases, with 8 bases between. The CDR3 loop reads CASSLVGGNTEAFF. The CDR3 region has the DNA TGCGCCAGCAGCTTGGTAGGGGGAAACACTGAAGCTTTCTTT. The full variable domain, with the rest looked up from reference TRBV5-1 and TRBJ1-1, is KAGVTQTPRYLIKTRGQQVTLSCSPISGHRSVSWYQQTPGQGLQFLFEYFSETQRNKGNFPGRFSGRQFSNSRSEMNVSTLELGDSALYLCASSLVGGNTEAFFGQGTRLTVV.